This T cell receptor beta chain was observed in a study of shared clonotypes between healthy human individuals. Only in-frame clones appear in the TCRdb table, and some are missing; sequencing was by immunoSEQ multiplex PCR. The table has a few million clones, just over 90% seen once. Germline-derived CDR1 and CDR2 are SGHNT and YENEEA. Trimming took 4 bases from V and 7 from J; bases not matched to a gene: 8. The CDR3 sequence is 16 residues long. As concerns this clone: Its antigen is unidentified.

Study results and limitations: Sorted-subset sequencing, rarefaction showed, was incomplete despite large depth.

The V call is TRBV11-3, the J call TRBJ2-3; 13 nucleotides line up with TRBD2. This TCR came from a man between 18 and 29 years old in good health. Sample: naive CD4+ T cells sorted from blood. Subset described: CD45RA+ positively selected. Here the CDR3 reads CASSSGWTSGGNTQYF. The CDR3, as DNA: TGTGCCAGCAGCTCGGGTTGGACTAGCGGGGGAAATACGCAGTATTTT.